This passage covers 8 T cell receptor beta chains from one sample sequenced in a study of shared clonotypes between healthy human individuals (dated by TCRdb to 2020 to 2021). Library preparation employed the immunoSEQ multiplex PCR assay. TCRdb's version of the immuneACCESS table is confined to in-frame rearrangements and falls short of the full clone set. An unresolved V gene accounts for under half of the shortfall where checked; the remainder is of unknown origin. The sample contains fewer than 2.5 million clones, 93% of them found a single time. The ten biggest clones cover roughly 0.39% of the sample. Sequencing was done on a sample of naive CD4+ T cells from PBMCs. Sample cell subset or site, as interpreted from the label and publication: CD45RA+ positively selected. All receptors come from a man in his late teens or twenties in good health. Some clones in this sample may be carry-over from other donors' samples.

The V and J genes are TRBV7-3 and TRBJ2-7; D is unresolved. Trimming cost V 0 bases and J 6 bases, with 12 bases left between them. The CDR3 covers 14 residues. The germline gives CDR1 SGHTA, CDR2 FQGTGA. CDR3 in DNA: TGTGCCAGCAGCTTAACCCCACTGGCGCCCGAGCAGTACTTC. This gives the protein CASSLTPLAPEQYF.

The chain is built from TRBV27 and TRBJ2-3; 11 bases fit TRBD2. With 1 base clipped from V and 4 bases from J, the junction kept 4 bases outside the gene matches. Germline values: CDR1 MNHEY, CDR2 SMNVEV (reference sequence). This CDR3 comprises 16 residues. CDR3 DNA sequence: TGTGCCAGCAGTTTATATAGCGGGAGGGCCGCAGATACGCAGTATTTT. The encoded protein is CASSLYSGRAADTQYF.

The chain joins TRBV5-4 to TRBJ2-2; the D gene could be TRBD1 or TRBD2 (6 bases each). Germline CDR1 and CDR2: SGHNT and YYREEE (reference sequence). The CDR3 length is 15 residues. The V end lost 0 bases, the J end lost 4 bases, and 10 bases lay between the germline ends. The CDR3 reads CASSLGRGATGELFF. CDR3 DNA: TGTGCCAGCAGCTTGGGAAGGGGGGCCACCGGGGAGCTGTTTTTT.

CDR3 bases: TGTGCCACTAGCCGGGGGACGACAGATACGCAGTATTTT. Encoded protein: CATSRGTTDTQYF. The gene calls are TRBV27 and TRBJ2-3, with D tentatively TRBD2 (6 bases). V was cut by 10 bases and J by 3 bases, with 14 bases left in between. Germline V gives CDR1 MNHEY, CDR2 SMNVEV (reference sequence). The CDR3 runs 13 residues.

The rearrangement joins TRBV10-2 to TRBJ1-5; D is unresolved. CDR1 is WSHSY and CDR2 is SAAADI in the germline V gene. Trimming left V 6 bases short and J 1 base short, with 7 bases between. CDR3 size: 13 residues. The CDR3 DNA reads TGCGCCAGCAGATCTGGAAGCAATCAGCCCCAGCATTTT. Translated: CASRSGSNQPQHF.

As concerns this clone: This same CDR3 is encoded by further DNA sequences in the sample. The CDR3 spells CSAKEETQYF. The CDR3 DNA is TGCAGTGCCAAAGAAGAGACCCAGTACTTC. V usage is TRBV20-1 and J usage is TRBJ2-5; no reliable D call. The CDR3 runs to 10 residues. Germline V gene sequence: CDR1 DFQATT, CDR2 SNEGSKA (reference sequence). Trimming cost V 6 bases and J 3 bases, with 5 bases left between them.

The chain carries TRBV5-1 and TRBJ2-7, with 7 bases aligning to TRBD2. Germline V CDR1 and CDR2: SGHRS, YFSETQ. The CDR3 covers 14 residues. V dropped 4 bases and J dropped 2; count of bases not matched to a gene: 6. CDR3 sequence (DNA): TGCGCCAGCAGCCTACCTAGCGGCACCTACGAGCAGTACTTC. Encoded protein: CASSLPSGTYEQYF.

The chain recombines TRBV11-2 with TRBJ2-7; D is unclear. Trimming pared 0 bases from V and 4 bases from J, leaving 13 bases between. Germline CDR1 SGHAT, CDR2 FQNNGV. This CDR3 has 15 residues. The DNA for the CDR3 is TGTGCCAGCAGCTTAGACAGTTTAACCCCTTACGAGCAGTACTTC. Its protein product is CASSLDSLTPYEQYF.